Listed here are 10 T cell receptor beta chains from one sample, sequenced in a study of HIV-infected children after antiretroviral therapy interruption. Treatment defined: PENTA 11 planned treatment interruption arm or continuous ART arm. Unique molecular identifiers were included in an RNA-based 3' RACE TCR library. TCRdb used MiXCR to reprocess the 3' RACE reads, holding one entry per CDR3 protein. The data contain over 35,000 distinct CDR3 sequences, approximately 6.1% of them singletons. The sequenced sample was CD45RA+ CD4+ T cells from PBMCs, pooled from several time points, obtained from a donor given antiretroviral therapy, either interrupted or continuous. Subset in this sample: naive CD4+ CD45RA+ CD45RO- T cells. These receptors all come from a pool of human donors with HIV.

The chain carries TRBV12-3 or TRBV12-4 and TRBJ1-1; no definite D call. There are 14 residues in the CDR3. Trimming stripped 1 base from V and 1 base from J, with 7 bases between. In nucleotides, the CDR3 is TGTGCCAGCAGTTTAGGTCAGCAGAACACTGAAGCTTTCTTT. Its protein product is CASSLGQQNTEAFF.

The chain couples TRBV30 to TRBJ2-7; 9 bases line up with TRBD1. V lost 1 base to trimming and J lost 3 bases; unmatched junction nucleotides: 1. The CDR3 is 13 amino acids. CDR1 GTSNPN and CDR2 SVGIG come from the germline V gene (reference sequence). CDR3 nucleotides: TGTGCCTGGAGTGGGGACAGGGACTACGAGCAGTACTTC. Protein sequence: CAWSGDRDYEQYF. The variable domain in full, with the rest retrieved from reference TRBV30 and TRBJ2-7, is SQTIHQWPATLVQPVGSPLSLECTVEGTSNPNLYWYRQAAGRGLQLLFYSVGIGQISSEVPQNLSASRPQDRQFILSSKKLLLSDSGFYLCAWSGDRDYEQYFGPGTRLTVT.

The table lists this clonotype with many counts. The chain combines TRBV7-2 with TRBJ1-1; D is perhaps TRBD1 (6 bases). V was pared by 1 base and J by 5 bases, with 20 bases between. Germline V gene lookup returns CDR1 SGHTA and CDR2 FQGNSA. This CDR3 region has 17 residues. The DNA of the CDR3 is TGTGCCAGCAGCTTAGGAGCTCTCCTAGGGGGAAGGACTGAAGCTTTCTTT. The encoded protein is CASSLGALLGGRTEAFF.

In this sample, this clonotype turned up a few times. The chain employs TRBV12-3 or TRBV12-4 and TRBJ1-6; maybe TRBD1 (6 bases). V gave up 5 bases and J gave up 7 bases, with 9 bases separating them. The length of the CDR3 is 13 residues. CDR3 sequence reads: CASSRQVNSPLHF. CDR3 in DNA: TGTGCCAGCAGTCGACAGGTGAATTCACCCCTCCACTTT.

The sample holds many counts of this clonotype. This chain joins TRBV10-3 and TRBJ2-7; possibly TRBD1 for D (6 bases). The CDR3 runs to 13 residues. V dropped 11 bases and J dropped 1 base, with 15 bases sitting between them. Germline CDR1 is ENHRY and CDR2 is SYGVKD. The CDR3 DNA sequence: TGTGCCGCATCGGCAGGGGCTTCCTACGAGCAGTACTTC. Translated: CAASAGASYEQYF.

Comment on this clonotype: A much more abundant neighbour one base away suggests this may be a read error. The genes are TRBV29-1 and TRBJ1-1; D is uncertain. The germline V and J ends were trimmed by 8 bases and 2 bases, with 6 bases remaining between them. This CDR3 comprises 10 residues. Germline-derived CDR1 and CDR2 are SQVTM and ANQGSEA. In nucleotides, the CDR3 is TGCAGCATTCAAAACACTGAAGCTTTCTTT. It translates to CSIQNTEAFF.

There are many counts of this clonotype. This chain joins TRBV15 and TRBJ2-4; 7 nucleotides agree with TRBD2. Germline values: CDR1 LNHNV, CDR2 YYDKDF (reference sequence). The CDR3 totals 17 residues. V gave up 0 bases and J gave up 3 bases; unmatched junction bases: 8. This CDR3 is CATSRDQGGYGKNIQYF. The CDR3 nucleotides are TGTGCCACCAGCAGAGATCAGGGAGGGTATGGCAAAAACATTCAGTACTTC. Filled out from reference TRBV15 and TRBJ2-4, the complete variable domain reads DAMVIQNPRYQVTQFGKPVTLSCSQTLNHNVMYWYQQKSSQAPKLLFHYYDKDFNNEADTPDNFQSRRPNTSFCFLDIRSPGLGDTAMYLCATSRDQGGYGKNIQYFGAGTRLSVL.

V gene TRBV11-2 combines with J gene TRBJ2-3; TRBD2 matches at 15 bases. The CDR3 is made up of 16 amino acids. CDR1 and CDR2 (germline): SGHAT, FQNNGV. The V gene end was trimmed by 4 bases and the J gene end by 6 bases; junction bases not matched to a gene: 5. Here the CDR3 reads CASSSGLAGGFDTQYF. The DNA of the CDR3 is TGTGCCAGCAGCTCGGGACTAGCGGGAGGATTTGATACGCAGTATTTT. The full variable domain, its missing parts supplied by reference TRBV11-2 and TRBJ2-3, is EAGVAQSPRYKIIEKRQSVAFWCNPISGHATLYWYQQILGQGPKLLIQFQNNGVVDDSQLPKDRFSAERLKGVDSTLKIQPAKLEDSAVYLCASSSGLAGGFDTQYFGPGTRLTVL.

This clonotype was observed at least ten times. An end of the junction does not agree with germline; a read error may underlie this. V usage is TRBV6-6 and J usage is TRBJ1-4; 7 nucleotides align to TRBD1. Germline assignment: CDR1 MNHNY and CDR2 SVGAGI (reference sequence). This CDR3 contains 14 residues. CDR3 nucleotide sequence: TGTGCCAGCAGCAGACAGGGAGACCACGAAAGATTATTTTTC. This gives the protein CASSRQGDHERLFF.

This clonotype was found many times. The rearrangement links TRBV5-5 to TRBJ1-1; the D gene is possibly TRBD1 (6 bases). Germline V gene sequence: CDR1 SGHKS, CDR2 YYEKEE (reference sequence). The CDR3 contains 15 residues. V was clipped by 4 bases and J by 4 bases, with 17 bases between them. The CDR3 is CASSKTIPGATEAFF. The DNA for the CDR3 is TGTGCCAGCAGCAAAACCATCCCAGGGGCCACTGAAGCTTTCTTT.